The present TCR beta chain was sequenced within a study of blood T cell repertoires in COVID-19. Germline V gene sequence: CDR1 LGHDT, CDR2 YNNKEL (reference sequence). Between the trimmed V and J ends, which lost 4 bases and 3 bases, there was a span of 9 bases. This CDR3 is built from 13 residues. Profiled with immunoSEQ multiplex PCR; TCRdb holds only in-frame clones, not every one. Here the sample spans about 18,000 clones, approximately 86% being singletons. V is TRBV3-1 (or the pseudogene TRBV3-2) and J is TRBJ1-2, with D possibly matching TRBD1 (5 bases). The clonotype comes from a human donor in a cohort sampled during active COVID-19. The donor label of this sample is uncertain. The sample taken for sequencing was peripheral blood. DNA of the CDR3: TGTGCCAGCAGCCCCGGGACTTACTATGGCTACACCTTC. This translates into CASSPGTYYGYTF.